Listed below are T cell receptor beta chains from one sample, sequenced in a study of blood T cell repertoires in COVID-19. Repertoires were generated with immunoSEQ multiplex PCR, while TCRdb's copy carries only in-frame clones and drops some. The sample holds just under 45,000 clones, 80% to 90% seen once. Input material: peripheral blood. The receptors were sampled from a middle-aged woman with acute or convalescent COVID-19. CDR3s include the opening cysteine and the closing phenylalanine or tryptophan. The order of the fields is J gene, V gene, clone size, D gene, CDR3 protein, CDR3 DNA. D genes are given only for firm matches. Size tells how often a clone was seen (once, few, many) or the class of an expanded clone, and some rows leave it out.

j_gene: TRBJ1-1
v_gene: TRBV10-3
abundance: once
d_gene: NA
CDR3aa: CAISESDRQINTEAFF
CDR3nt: TGTGCCATCAGTGAGTCCGATAGACAGATTAACACTGAAGCTTTCTTT

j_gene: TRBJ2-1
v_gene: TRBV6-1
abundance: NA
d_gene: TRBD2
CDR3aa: CASSENGAGRGSNNEQFF
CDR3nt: TGTGCCAGCAGTGAAAATGGGGCAGGGCGGGGGTCAAACAATGAGCAGTTCTTC

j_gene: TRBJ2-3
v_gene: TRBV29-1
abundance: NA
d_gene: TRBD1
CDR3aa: CSVEGPNDRVRVDTQYF
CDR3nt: TGCAGCGTTGAAGGGCCCAACGACAGGGTGAGGGTAGATACGCAGTATTTT

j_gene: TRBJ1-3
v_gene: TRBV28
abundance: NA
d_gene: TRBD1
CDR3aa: CASSFGTGYSGNTIYF
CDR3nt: TGTGCCAGCAGTTTCGGGACAGGTTACTCTGGAAACACCATATATTTT

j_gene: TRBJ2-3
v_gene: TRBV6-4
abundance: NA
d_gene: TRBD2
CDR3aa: CASSDGGGTDTQYF
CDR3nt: TGTGCCAGCAGTGACGGGGGGGGCACAGATACGCAGTATTTT

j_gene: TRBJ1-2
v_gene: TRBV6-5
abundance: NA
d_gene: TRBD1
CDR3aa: CASKAGQAYGYTF
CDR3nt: TGTGCCAGCAAAGCCGGACAGGCCTATGGCTACACCTTC

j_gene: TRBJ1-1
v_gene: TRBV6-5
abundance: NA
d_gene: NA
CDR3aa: CASRSTGLNTEAFF
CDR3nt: TGTGCCAGCAGATCGACAGGACTGAACACTGAAGCTTTCTTT

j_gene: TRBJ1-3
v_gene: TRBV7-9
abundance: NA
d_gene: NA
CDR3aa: CASSPKGGANTIYF
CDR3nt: TGTGCCAGCAGCCCCAAGGGCGGGGCAAACACCATATATTTT

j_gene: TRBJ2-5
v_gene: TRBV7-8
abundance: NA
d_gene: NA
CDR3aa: CASSPKGQETQYF
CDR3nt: TGTGCCAGCAGCCCCAAGGGGCAAGAGACCCAGTACTTC

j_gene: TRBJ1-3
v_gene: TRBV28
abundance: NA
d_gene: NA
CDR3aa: CASCYRGGSGNTIYF
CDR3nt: TGTGCCAGCTGTTATAGGGGAGGCTCTGGAAACACCATATATTTT